This TCR beta chain was observed in a study of CD4+ T cells in melanoma. Whole-study findings and limits: Neoantigen-specific CD4+ T cells in melanoma reportedly had diverse differentiation states. CD8+ T cell, macrophage and B cell function reportedly correlated with neoantigen-specific CD4+ T cells.

The repertoire was sequenced with immunoSEQ multiplex PCR; TCRdb's copy has only in-frame clones and lacks some. The sample shows roughly 150,000 clones, 80% to 95% of them seen only once. From germline, CDR1 is SGHVS and CDR2 FQNEAQ. The length of the CDR3 is 19 residues. The germline V and J ends were trimmed by 2 bases and 1 base, with 20 bases remaining between them. Comments on this clone: Its matching antigen is unknown.

The rearrangement uses TRBV7-8 and TRBJ1-4; D is perhaps TRBD1 (6 bases). This TCR was recovered from a human donor with melanoma. Here the CDR3 reads CASSLYPGGLRVTNEKLFF. CDR3 DNA: TGTGCCAGCAGCTTATATCCCGGGGGGCTTCGGGTAACTAATGAAAAACTGTTTTTT. Based on the CDR3 plus reference TRBV7-8 and TRBJ1-4, the full variable domain is GAGVSQSPRYKVAKRGQDVALRCDPISGHVSLFWYQQALGQGPEFLTYFQNEAQLDKSGLPSDRFFAERPEGSVSTLKIQRTQQEDSAVYLCASSLYPGGLRVTNEKLFFGSGTQLSVL.